The 17 T cell receptor beta chains below all came from one sample that was sequenced in a study of T cells after posttransplantation cyclophosphamide. Only in-frame clones appear in the TCRdb table, and some are missing; sequencing was by immunoSEQ multiplex PCR. The sample has over 45,000 clones, none seen only once; the top ten hold about 2%. Sequencing input: PBMCs. The receptors were sampled from a man aged 35-49 years in good health, CMV-negative, and a related stem cell transplant donor.

At least ten counts were recorded for this clone. This chain connects TRBV9 to TRBJ2-2; weak D call: TRBD1 (6 bases). V lost 3 bases to trimming and J lost 3 bases, with 12 bases between them. This CDR3 region has 15 residues. Germline-derived CDR1 and CDR2 are SGDLS and YYNGEE. Written as DNA, the CDR3 is TGTGCCAGCAGCGCAGGGACAAGCGACACCGGGGAGCTGTTTTTT. Translated: CASSAGTSDTGELFF.

This clone has a count of ten or more. The chain has TRBV10-3 and TRBJ1-1; D is unclear. Trimming removed 7 bases at V and 1 base at J, with 10 bases between. This CDR3 has 13 amino acids. CDR1 and CDR2 from the germline V gene are ENHRY and SYGVKD. The CDR3 spells CAITLGGNTEAFF. CDR3 bases: TGTGCCATCACCCTTGGAGGGAACACTGAAGCTTTCTTT.

Many counts were recorded for this clone. The J gene is TRBJ2-2, the V gene TRBV7-6; 7 positions match TRBD1. This CDR3 has 14 amino acids. The trim removed 5 bases at V and 3 bases at J, leaving 3 bases unmatched. Germline CDR1 is SGHVS and CDR2 is FNYEAQ. Here the CDR3 DNA reads TGTGCCAGCAGCCGTACAGGGGACACCGGGGAGCTGTTTTTT. Residues: CASSRTGDTGELFF.

This clone was detected many times. The rearrangement links TRBV7-6 to TRBJ2-7; D not resolved. The germline gives CDR1 SGHVS, CDR2 FNYEAQ. Trimming removed 4 bases from V and 2 bases from J, with 12 bases in between. CDR3 length equals 14 residues. The chain's CDR3 is CASSSSGSPYEQYF. The CDR3 DNA reads TGTGCCAGCAGCTCTTCCGGGTCCCCCTACGAGCAGTACTTC.

This clone was seen many times. V gene TRBV2 combines with J gene TRBJ2-7, with 9 bases aligning to TRBD1. Germline V gene lookup returns CDR1 SNHLY and CDR2 FYNNEI. This CDR3 spans 14 amino acids. Losses at the gene ends were 4 bases for V and 2 bases for J; bases not matched to a gene: 3. Written as DNA, the CDR3 is TGTGCCAGCAGTGGGGGACAGGGCCCCTACGAGCAGTACTTC. Its protein product is CASSGGQGPYEQYF. The variable domain in full, with the rest retrieved from reference TRBV2 and TRBJ2-7, is EPEVTQTPSHQVTQMGQEVILRCVPISNHLYFYWYRQILGQKVEFLVSFYNNEISEKSEIFDDQFSVERPDGSNFTLKIRSTKLEDSAMYFCASSGGQGPYEQYFGPGTRLTVT.

Many counts were recorded for this clone. The chain carries TRBV28 and TRBJ2-7; unclear D gene. The V end lost 5 bases, the J end lost 1 base, and 24 bases lay between the germline ends. The germline V gene has CDR1 MDHEN and CDR2 SYDVKM. The CDR3 length is 18 residues. CDR3 residues: CASSRPRMRLLSSYEQYF. CDR3 coding DNA: TGTGCCAGCAGTCGTCCCCGCATGAGACTCCTGTCATCCTACGAGCAGTACTTC.

The chain uses TRBV11-2 and TRBJ2-2, with TRBD1 as a possible D gene (5 bases). V was cut by 5 bases and J by 0 bases, with 7 bases left in between. This CDR3 has 14 amino acids. Looked up from germline, CDR1 is SGHAT and CDR2 is FQNNGV. The CDR3 nucleotides are TGTGCCAGCAGCCCGGACACGAACACCGGGGAGCTGTTTTTT. Its translation: CASSPDTNTGELFF.

At least ten counts were recorded for this clone. The chain employs TRBV7-9 and TRBJ1-1, with D perhaps matching TRBD1 (5 bases). This CDR3 region has 12 residues. CDR1 SEHNR and CDR2 FQNEAQ come from the germline V gene (reference sequence). Trimming cost V 5 bases and J 7 bases, with 11 bases left between them. In DNA, the CDR3 is TGTGCCAGCAGCCTGACGGGGGGTGAAGCTTTCTTT. The encoded protein is CASSLTGGEAFF.

This clone came up many times. The chain combines TRBV11-3 with TRBJ2-3; 9 positions match TRBD1. J was trimmed by 4 bases and V by 5 bases; bases with no gene match: 4. Looked up from germline, CDR1 is SGHNT and CDR2 is YENEEA. CDR3 length equals 14 residues. The CDR3, as DNA: TGTGCCAGCAGCACCCGACAGGGGGCAGATACGCAGTATTTT. Translation: CASSTRQGADTQYF. The full variable domain, in which reference TRBV11-3 and TRBJ2-3 provide the parts outside the CDR3, is EAGVVQSPRYKIIEKKQPVAFWCNPISGHNTLYWYLQNLGQGPELLIRYENEEAVDDSQLPKDRFSAERLKGVDSTLKIQPAELGDSAVYLCASSTRQGADTQYFGPGTRLTVL.

This clone has ten or more counts. The rearrangement joins TRBV7-9 to TRBJ2-7; 9 nucleotides match TRBD2. With V trimmed by 4 bases and J by 2 bases, 6 bases remained unmatched. This CDR3 contains 15 residues. The germline V gene has CDR1 SEHNR and CDR2 FQNEAQ (reference sequence). The CDR3 loop reads CASSYGLAGTYEQYF. CDR3 bases: TGTGCCAGCAGCTATGGCCTAGCGGGGACCTACGAGCAGTACTTC.

This clone was observed many times. The genes are TRBV19 and TRBJ2-6, with no clear D. The germline gives CDR1 LNHDA, CDR2 SQIVND (reference sequence). The V gene lost 3 bases and the J gene lost 6 bases, with 12 bases spanning the gap. There are 15 residues in the CDR3. CDR3 amino acids: CASSISGGVANVLTF. As DNA, the CDR3 is TGTGCCAGTAGTATTTCCGGTGGTGTGGCCAACGTCCTGACTTTC.

This clone was recorded many times. The rearrangement uses TRBV27 and TRBJ1-5; 10 bases line up with TRBD1. This CDR3 has 15 residues. Germline V gene lookup returns CDR1 MNHEY and CDR2 SMNVEV (reference sequence). V lost 4 bases, J lost 5 bases, and 5 bases stayed unmatched. The DNA of the CDR3 is TGTGCCAGCAGTTCCCGACAGGGGGCATATCAGCCCCAGCATTTT. Translated: CASSSRQGAYQPQHF.

This clone was detected many times. V and J are TRBV28 and TRBJ2-3, with D perhaps matching TRBD2 (6 bases). With 6 bases removed from V and 1 base from J, the gap between germline ends came to 17 bases. The CDR3 length is 16 residues. The germline CDR1 and CDR2 sequences are MDHEN and SYDVKM. The CDR3 DNA reads as TGTGCCAGCAGCTCCCCTAGCGCAGATCGCACAGATACGCAGTATTTT. Its protein is CASSSPSADRTDTQYF.

This clone was seen many times. The chain couples TRBV29-1 to TRBJ2-4; maybe TRBD1 (5 bases). Germline V gene data show CDR1 as SQVTM and CDR2 as ANQGSEA. The ends were cut back, 6 bases at V and 1 base at J, with 16 bases in the middle. This CDR3 region has 15 residues. The CDR3 loop is CSVVVFKGAKNIQYF. The CDR3 DNA reads as TGCAGCGTAGTTGTTTTTAAGGGGGCCAAAAACATTCAGTACTTC. Filled out from reference TRBV29-1 and TRBJ2-4, the complete variable domain reads SAVISQKPSRDICQRGTSLTIQCQVDSQVTMMFWYRQQPGQSLTLIATANQGSEATYESGFVIDKFPISRPNLTFSTLTVSNMSPEDSSIYLCSVVVFKGAKNIQYFGAGTRLSVL.

Many counts were recorded for this clone. This rearrangement joins TRBV28 to TRBJ2-1; D may be TRBD2 (5 bases). The germline V gene has CDR1 MDHEN and CDR2 SYDVKM. The V gene lost 3 bases and the J gene lost 5 bases, with 14 bases spanning the gap. This CDR3 has 15 residues. The CDR3 DNA sequence: TGTGCCAGCAGTTTTCGCGGTATCGGGGACAATGAGCAGTTCTTC. As protein: CASSFRGIGDNEQFF.

This clone was counted at least ten times. The chain recombines TRBV6-5 with TRBJ1-2; D call uncertain. Looked up from germline, CDR1 is MNHEY and CDR2 is SVGAGI. This CDR3 spans 15 amino acids. The germline V and J ends were trimmed by 0 bases and 2 bases, with 10 bases remaining between them. The CDR3 bases are TGTGCCAGCAGTTACTCTCTAGGCGGAAACTATGGCTACACCTTC. Its protein is CASSYSLGGNYGYTF.

The table lists this clone with many counts. The chain links TRBV29-1 to TRBJ1-2; 9 bases match TRBD1. Germline-derived CDR1 and CDR2 are SQVTM and ANQGSEA. The CDR3 consists of 13 residues. Unmatched junction bases numbered 7, after V lost 3 bases and J lost 8 bases. CDR3 DNA: TGCAGCGTTGAGGACAGGGGCGTAGACGGCTACACCTTC. This gives the protein CSVEDRGVDGYTF.